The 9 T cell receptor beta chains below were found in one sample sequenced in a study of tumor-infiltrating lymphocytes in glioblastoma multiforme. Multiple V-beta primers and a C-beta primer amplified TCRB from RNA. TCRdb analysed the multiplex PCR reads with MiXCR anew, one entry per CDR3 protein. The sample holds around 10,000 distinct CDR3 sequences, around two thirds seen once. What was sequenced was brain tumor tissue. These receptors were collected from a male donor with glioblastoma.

The CDR3 is CASSEGRRSEEQYF. The CDR3 DNA is TGTGCCAGCAGTGAAGGAAGGCGGTCCGAGGAGCAGTACTTC. This chain uses TRBV6-1 with TRBJ2-7; D is uncertain. The CDR3 has 14 amino acids. Trimming removed 1 base from V and 7 bases from J, with 14 bases in between. CDR1 and CDR2 from the germline V gene are MNHNS and SASEGT.

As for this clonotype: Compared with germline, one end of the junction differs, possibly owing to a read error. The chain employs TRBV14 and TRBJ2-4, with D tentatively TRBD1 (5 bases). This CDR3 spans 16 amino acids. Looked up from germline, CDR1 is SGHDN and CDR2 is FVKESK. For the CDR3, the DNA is TGTGCCAGCAGCCAAGCAGGACATTTAGCCAAAAACATTCAGTGCTTC. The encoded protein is CASSQAGHLAKNIQCF.

CDR3 in DNA: TGTACCAACAGCTTATGCAGCGACTATGGCTACACCTTC. This gives the protein CTNSLCSDYGYTF. V is TRBV11-2 and J is TRBJ1-2; D remains ambiguous. This CDR3 contains 13 residues. Germline assignment: CDR1 SGHAT and CDR2 FQNNGV. The full variable domain, rest sourced from reference TRBV11-2 and TRBJ1-2, is EAGVAQSPRYKIIEKRQSVAFWCNPISGHATLYWYQQILGQGPKLLIQFQNNGVVDDSQLPKDRFSAERLKGVDSTLKIQPAKLEDSAVYLCTNSLCSDYGYTFGSGTRLTVV.

The CDR3 loop is CTLSGRGRRIPDEAFF. The CDR3 DNA is TGCACTCTCTCTGGTCGCGGCAGGCGGATTCCAGATGAAGCTTTCTTT. This sequence joins TRBV29-1 and TRBJ1-1, with unresolved D. Per germline, CDR1 SQVTM and CDR2 ANQGSEA. This CDR3 spans 16 amino acids. Filled out from reference TRBV29-1 and TRBJ1-1, the complete variable domain reads SAVISQKPSRDICQRGTSLTIQCQVDSQVTMMFWYRQQPGQSLTLIATANQGSEATYESGFVIDKFPISRPNLTFSTLTVSNMSPEDSSIYLCTLSGRGRRIPDEAFFGQGTRLTVV.

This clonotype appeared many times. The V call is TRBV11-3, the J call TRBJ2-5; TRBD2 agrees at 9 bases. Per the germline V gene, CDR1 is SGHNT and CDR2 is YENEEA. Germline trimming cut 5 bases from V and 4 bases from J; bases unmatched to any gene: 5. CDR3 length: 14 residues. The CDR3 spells CASSRGRASETQYF. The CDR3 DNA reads TGTGCCAGCAGCCGCGGGAGGGCCTCAGAGACCCAGTACTTC.

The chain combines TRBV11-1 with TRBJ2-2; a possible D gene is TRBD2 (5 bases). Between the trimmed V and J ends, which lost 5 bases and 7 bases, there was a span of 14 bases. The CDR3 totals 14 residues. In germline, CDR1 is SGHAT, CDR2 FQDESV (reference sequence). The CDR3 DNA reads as TGTGCCAGCAGCAGGACTCCACCCGGCGGGGAGCTGTTTTTT. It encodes CASSRTPPGGELFF.

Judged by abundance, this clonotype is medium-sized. CDR3 DNA sequence: TGCAGTGCTAGATCCTTCGTGTTGGGGGGCTTCGGGGAGACCCAGTACTTC. This gives the protein CSARSFVLGGFGETQYF. The genes are TRBV20-1 and TRBJ2-5; D is tentatively TRBD1 or TRBD2 (6 bases each). V was pared by 2 bases and J by 5 bases, with 24 bases between. CDR1 is DFQATT, CDR2 SNEGSKA, per germline (reference sequence). The CDR3 length is 17 residues.

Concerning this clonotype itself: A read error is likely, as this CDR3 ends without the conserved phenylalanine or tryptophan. For the CDR3, the DNA is TGTGCCAGCCGTTTAACAGGGAGCAATCAGCCCCAGCATTTG. Protein product: CASRLTGSNQPQHL. The V and J genes are TRBV12-3 or TRBV12-4 and TRBJ1-5; tentatively, D is TRBD1 (6 bases). The CDR3 is 14 residues long.

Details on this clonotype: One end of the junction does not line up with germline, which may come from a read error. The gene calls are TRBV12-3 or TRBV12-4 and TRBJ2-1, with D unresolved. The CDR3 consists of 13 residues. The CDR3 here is CVSSFRIYNEQFF. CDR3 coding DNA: TGTGTCAGCAGTTTCCGTATCTACAATGAGCAGTTCTTC.